The TCR beta chain described here comes from a study of blood T cell repertoires in COVID-19. Across the whole study: Material from acute and convalescent COVID-19 was sourced from the United States, Italy and Spain. Sample material is recorded as cDNA or gDNA derived from T cells, B-cell-depleted T cells, or PBMCs.

Cohort allocation depended upon clinical history that participants reported. Cohort 3 recovered donors had two negative PCRs, clearance, or symptom resolution. From germline, CDR1 is MNHEY and CDR2 SMNVEV (reference sequence). Trimming took 3 bases from V and 4 from J; bases not matched to a gene: 13. This CDR3 contains 17 residues. Some clones are missing from TCRdb's copy, which holds only in-frame ones; the method was immunoSEQ multiplex PCR. The table has fewer than 350,000 clones, approximately 91% seen once; the top ten hold approximately 1%. The sample was PBMCs or T cells enriched from blood (not recorded which). The sequence was obtained from a woman aged 25 to 39 who had recovered from COVID-19. The chain combines TRBV27 with TRBJ2-7; 9 nucleotides line up with TRBD1. The CDR3 sequence: CASSFLSGTGLLYEQYF. The CDR3 DNA reads TGTGCCAGCAGTTTTCTGTCCGGGACAGGGCTTCTATACGAGCAGTACTTC.